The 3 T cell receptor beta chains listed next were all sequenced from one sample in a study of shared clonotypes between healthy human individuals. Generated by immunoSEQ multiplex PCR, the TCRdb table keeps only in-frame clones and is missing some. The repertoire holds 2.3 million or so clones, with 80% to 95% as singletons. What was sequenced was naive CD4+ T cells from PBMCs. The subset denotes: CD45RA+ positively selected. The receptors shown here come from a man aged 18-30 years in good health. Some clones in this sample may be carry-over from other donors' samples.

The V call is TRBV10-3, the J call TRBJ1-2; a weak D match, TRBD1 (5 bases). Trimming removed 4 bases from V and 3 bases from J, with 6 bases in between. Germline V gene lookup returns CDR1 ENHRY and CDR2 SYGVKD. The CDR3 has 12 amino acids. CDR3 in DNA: TGTGCCATCAGTGCGGGGGACTATGGCTACACCTTC. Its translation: CAISAGDYGYTF.

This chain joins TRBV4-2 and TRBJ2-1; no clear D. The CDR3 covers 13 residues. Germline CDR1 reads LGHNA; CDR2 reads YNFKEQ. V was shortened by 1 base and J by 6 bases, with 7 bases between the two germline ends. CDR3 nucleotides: TGTGCCAGCAGCCAAGCACTAATCAATGAGCAGTTCTTC. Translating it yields CASSQALINEQFF.

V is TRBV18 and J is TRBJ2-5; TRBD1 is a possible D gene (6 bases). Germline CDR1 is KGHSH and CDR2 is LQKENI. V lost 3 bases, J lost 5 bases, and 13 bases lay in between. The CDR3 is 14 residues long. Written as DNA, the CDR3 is TGTGCCAGCTCACCGGCAGGGGCGGAGGAGACCCAGTACTTC. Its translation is CASSPAGAEETQYF.